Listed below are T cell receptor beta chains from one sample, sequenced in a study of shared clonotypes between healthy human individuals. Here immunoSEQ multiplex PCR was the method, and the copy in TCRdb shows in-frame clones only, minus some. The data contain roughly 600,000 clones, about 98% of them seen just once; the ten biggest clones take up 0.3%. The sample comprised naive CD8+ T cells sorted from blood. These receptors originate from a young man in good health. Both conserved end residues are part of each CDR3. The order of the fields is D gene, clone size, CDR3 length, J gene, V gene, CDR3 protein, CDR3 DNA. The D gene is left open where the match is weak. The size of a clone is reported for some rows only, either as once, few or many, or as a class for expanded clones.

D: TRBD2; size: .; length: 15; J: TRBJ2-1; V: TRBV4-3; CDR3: CASSRQAGGKGEQFF; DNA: TGCGCCAGCAGCCGGCAAGCGGGAGGAAAGGGTGAGCAGTTCTTC
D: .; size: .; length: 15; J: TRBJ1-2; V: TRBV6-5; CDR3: CASSSPGTPTYGYTF; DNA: TGTGCCAGCAGTTCACCCGGGACTCCAACCTATGGCTACACCTTC
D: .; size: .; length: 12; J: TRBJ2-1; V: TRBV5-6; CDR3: CASSLYANEQFF; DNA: TGTGCCAGCAGCTTGTACGCCAATGAGCAGTTCTTC
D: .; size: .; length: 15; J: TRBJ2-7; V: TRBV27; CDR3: CASSNLGIVSREQYF; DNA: TGTGCCAGCAGTAACCTCGGGATAGTATCCAGGGAGCAGTACTTC
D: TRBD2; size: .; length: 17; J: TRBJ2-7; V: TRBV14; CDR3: CASSPGLAGEWAYEQYF; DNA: TGTGCCAGCAGCCCGGGACTAGCGGGAGAGTGGGCCTACGAGCAGTACTTC
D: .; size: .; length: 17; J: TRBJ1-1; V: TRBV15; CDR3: CATSRVGQGELNTEAFF; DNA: TGTGCCACCAGCAGAGTAGGCCAGGGAGAATTGAACACTGAAGCTTTCTTT
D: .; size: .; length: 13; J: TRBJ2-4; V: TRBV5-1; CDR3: CASSTWGADIQYF; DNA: TGCGCCAGCAGCACTTGGGGGGCTGACATTCAGTACTTC
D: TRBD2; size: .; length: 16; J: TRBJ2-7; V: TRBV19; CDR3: CASSYRAGGSPYEQYF; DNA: TGTGCCAGTAGTTACCGAGCGGGAGGTAGTCCCTACGAGCAGTACTTC
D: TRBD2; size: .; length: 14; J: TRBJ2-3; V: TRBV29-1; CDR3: CSVELAGRADTQYF; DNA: TGCAGCGTTGAACTAGCGGGGCGGGCAGATACGCAGTATTTT
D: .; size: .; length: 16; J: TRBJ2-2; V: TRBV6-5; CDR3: CASSYWGRIPAGELFF; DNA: TGTGCCAGCAGTTACTGGGGGCGCATTCCCGCCGGGGAGCTGTTTTTT
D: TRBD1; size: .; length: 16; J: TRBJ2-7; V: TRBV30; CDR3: CAWSVPGTVSSYEQYF; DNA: TGTGCCTGGAGTGTACCCGGGACAGTAAGTTCCTACGAGCAGTACTTC
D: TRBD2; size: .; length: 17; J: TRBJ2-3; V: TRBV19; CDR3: CASSIPGLAGGLDTQYF; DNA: TGTGCCAGTAGTATCCCGGGACTAGCGGGAGGACTAGATACGCAGTATTTT
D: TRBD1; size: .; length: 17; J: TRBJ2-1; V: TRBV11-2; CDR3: CASSFPLGTGLNNEQFF; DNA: TGTGCCAGCAGCTTTCCCCTCGGGACAGGGCTAAACAATGAGCAGTTCTTC
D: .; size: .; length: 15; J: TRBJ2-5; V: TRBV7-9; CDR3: CASSLFSRERETQYF; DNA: TGTGCCAGCAGCTTATTCAGCAGGGAGCGAGAGACCCAGTACTTC
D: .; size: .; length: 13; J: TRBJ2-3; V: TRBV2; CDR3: CASKGGGTDTQYF; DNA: TGTGCCAGCAAGGGCGGGGGCACAGATACGCAGTATTTT
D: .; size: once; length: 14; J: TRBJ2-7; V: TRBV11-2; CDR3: CASSPLAGGYEQYF; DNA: TGTGCCAGCAGCCCCCTCGCCGGAGGCTACGAGCAGTACTTC
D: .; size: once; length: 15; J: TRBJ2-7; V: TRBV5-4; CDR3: CASSLKGSDIYEQYF; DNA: TGTGCCAGCAGCCTAAAGGGTTCGGATATCTACGAGCAGTACTTC
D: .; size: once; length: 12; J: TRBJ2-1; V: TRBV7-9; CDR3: CASSQDWNEQFF; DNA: TGTGCCAGCAGCCAGGACTGGAATGAGCAGTTCTTC
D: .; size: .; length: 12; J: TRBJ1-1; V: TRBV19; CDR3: CASSEGFTEAFF; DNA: TGTGCCAGTTCTGAGGGGTTCACTGAAGCTTTCTTT
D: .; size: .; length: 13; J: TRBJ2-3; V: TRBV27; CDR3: CASSPYSTDTQYF; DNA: TGTGCCAGCAGTCCGTATAGCACAGATACGCAGTATTTT
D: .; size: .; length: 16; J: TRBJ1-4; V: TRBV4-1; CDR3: CASSQVVLLLNEKLFF; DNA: TGCGCCAGCAGCCAAGTAGTTCTGCTTTTAAATGAAAAACTGTTTTTT
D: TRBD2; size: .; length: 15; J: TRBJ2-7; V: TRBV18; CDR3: CASSPLGGRAPEQYF; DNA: TGTGCCAGCTCACCCCTAGGCGGGAGGGCCCCCGAGCAGTACTTC
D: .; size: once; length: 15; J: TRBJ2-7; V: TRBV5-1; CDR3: CASSLAGENSYEQYF; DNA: TGCGCCAGCAGCTTGGCGGGCGAGAACTCTTACGAGCAGTACTTC
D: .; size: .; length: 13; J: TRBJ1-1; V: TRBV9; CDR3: CASSSRSNTEAFF; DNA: TGTGCCAGCAGCAGTCGATCGAACACTGAAGCTTTCTTT
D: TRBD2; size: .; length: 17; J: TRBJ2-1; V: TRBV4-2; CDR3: CASWGASGISSYNEQFF; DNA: TGTGCCAGCTGGGGCGCTAGCGGGATCAGCTCCTACAATGAGCAGTTCTTC
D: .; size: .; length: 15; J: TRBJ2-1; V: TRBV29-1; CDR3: CSVPGPLGDYNEQFF; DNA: TGCAGCGTTCCAGGCCCCCTTGGTGATTACAATGAGCAGTTCTTC
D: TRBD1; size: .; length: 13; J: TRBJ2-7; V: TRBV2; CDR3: CASRETGFVEQYF; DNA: TGTGCCAGCAGGGAGACAGGGTTTGTCGAGCAGTACTTC
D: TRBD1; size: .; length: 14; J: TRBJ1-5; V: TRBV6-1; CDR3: CASSETGSNQPQHF; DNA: TGTGCCAGCAGTGAGACAGGGTCGAATCAGCCCCAGCATTTT
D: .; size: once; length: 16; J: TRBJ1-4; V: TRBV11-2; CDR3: CASSLGAGGLNEKLFF; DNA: TGTGCCAGCAGCTTAGGTGCTGGGGGGCTGAATGAAAAACTGTTTTTT
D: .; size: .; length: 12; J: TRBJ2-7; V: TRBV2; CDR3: CASSEAWAEQYF; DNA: TGTGCCAGCAGTGAAGCGTGGGCCGAGCAGTACTTC
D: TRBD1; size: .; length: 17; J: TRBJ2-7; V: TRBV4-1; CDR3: CASSQKGGTGLSYEQYF; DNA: TGCGCCAGCAGCCAAAAAGGCGGGACAGGTCTTTCCTACGAGCAGTACTTC
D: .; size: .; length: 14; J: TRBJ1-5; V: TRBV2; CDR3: CASSAIVSNQPQHF; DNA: TGTGCCAGCAGCGCAATCGTCAGCAATCAGCCCCAGCATTTT
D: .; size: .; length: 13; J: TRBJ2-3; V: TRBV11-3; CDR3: CASSSGRTDTQYF; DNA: TGTGCCAGCAGCTCAGGGAGGACAGATACGCAGTATTTT
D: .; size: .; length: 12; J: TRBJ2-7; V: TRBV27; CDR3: CASTGSGYEQYF; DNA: TGTGCCAGCACTGGTAGTGGGTACGAGCAGTACTTC
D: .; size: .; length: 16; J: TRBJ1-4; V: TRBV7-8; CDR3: CASSLARRVVNEKLFF; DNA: TGTGCCAGCAGCTTAGCTCGGCGGGTGGTAAATGAAAAACTGTTTTTT
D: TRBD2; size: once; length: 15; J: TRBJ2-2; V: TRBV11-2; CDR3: CASSLIWEGTGELFF; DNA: TGTGCCAGCAGCTTAATTTGGGAGGGCACCGGGGAGCTGTTTTTT
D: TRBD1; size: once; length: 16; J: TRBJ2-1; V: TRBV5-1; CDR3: CASSLDTGGYYNEQFF; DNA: TGCGCCAGCAGCTTGGATACAGGGGGTTACTACAATGAGCAGTTCTTC
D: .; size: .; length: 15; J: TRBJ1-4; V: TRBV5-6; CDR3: CASSAGHLLNEKLFF; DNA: TGTGCCAGCAGCGCCGGACACTTGCTAAATGAAAAACTGTTTTTT
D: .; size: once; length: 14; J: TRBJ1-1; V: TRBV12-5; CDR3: CASHPEDGNTEAFF; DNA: TGTGCTAGCCACCCCGAGGATGGGAACACTGAAGCTTTCTTT
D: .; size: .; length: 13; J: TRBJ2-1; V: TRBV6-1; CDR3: CASSEVRGNEQFF; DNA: TGTGCCAGCAGTGAAGTTCGAGGAAATGAGCAGTTCTTC
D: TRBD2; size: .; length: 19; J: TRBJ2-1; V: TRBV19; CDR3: CASSPAGARSGRAYNEQFF; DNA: TGTGCCAGTAGCCCGGCGGGGGCCCGGAGCGGGAGGGCCTACAATGAGCAGTTCTTC
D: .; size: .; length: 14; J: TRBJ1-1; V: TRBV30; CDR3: CAWGGGILNTEAFF; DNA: TGTGCCTGGGGGGGCGGGATACTGAACACTGAAGCTTTCTTT
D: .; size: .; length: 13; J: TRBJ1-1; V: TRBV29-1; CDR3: CSVEGGYNTEAFF; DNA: TGCAGCGTTGAGGGGGGGTATAACACTGAAGCTTTCTTT
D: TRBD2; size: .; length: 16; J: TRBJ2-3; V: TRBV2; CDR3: CASSDDSFGGTDTQYF; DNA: TGTGCCAGCAGTGACGACAGTTTCGGGGGGACAGATACGCAGTATTTT
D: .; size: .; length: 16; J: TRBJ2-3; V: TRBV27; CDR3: CASEGATREGRATQYF; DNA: TGTGCCAGCGAGGGGGCTACCCGGGAGGGCCGAGCGACGCAGTATTTT
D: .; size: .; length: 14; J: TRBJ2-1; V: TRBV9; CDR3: CASSPPVGYNEQFF; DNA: TGTGCCAGCAGCCCCCCCGTAGGTTACAATGAGCAGTTCTTC
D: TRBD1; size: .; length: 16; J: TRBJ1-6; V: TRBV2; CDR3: CASRMDRESYNSPLHF; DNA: TGTGCCAGCAGGATGGACAGGGAATCCTATAATTCACCCCTCCACTTT
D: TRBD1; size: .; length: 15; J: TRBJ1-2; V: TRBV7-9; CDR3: CASSSGTGPNYGYTF; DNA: TGTGCCAGCAGCTCAGGGACAGGCCCTAACTATGGCTACACCTTC
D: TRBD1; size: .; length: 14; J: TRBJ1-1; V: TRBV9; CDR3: CASSIGQENTEAFF; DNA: TGTGCCAGCAGCATCGGACAGGAGAACACTGAAGCTTTCTTT
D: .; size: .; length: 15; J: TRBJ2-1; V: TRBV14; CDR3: CASSQDLSTYNEQFF; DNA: TGTGCCAGCAGCCAAGATCTCAGCACCTACAATGAGCAGTTCTTC
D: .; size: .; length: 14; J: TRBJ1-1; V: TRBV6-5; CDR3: CASSYHNMNTEAFF; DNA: TGTGCCAGCAGTTACCACAACATGAACACTGAAGCTTTCTTT
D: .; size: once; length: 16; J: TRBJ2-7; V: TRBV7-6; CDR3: CASSSMDVPPGDEQYF; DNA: TGTGCCAGCAGCTCGATGGACGTCCCCCCCGGGGACGAGCAGTACTTC